Below, 10 T cell receptor beta chains from the same sample are listed, as sequenced in a study of T cells in Graves' hyperthyroidism and ophthalmopathy. Researchers amplified the TCR beta CDR3 regions from RNA transcripts. The HTBI set primed first-round TCR CDR3 RT-PCR. TCRdb recomputed calls from the multiplex PCR reads with MiXCR, one row per CDR3 protein. The table lists more than 350,000 distinct CDR3 sequences, just under 15% of them singletons, with around a third in the top ten. Material for sequencing was blood. These receptors all come from a woman aged 30 to 39 with Graves' hyperthyroidism.

There are many counts of this clonotype. V and J are TRBV20-1 and TRBJ1-5; the D gene is possibly TRBD1 (5 bases). V was pared by 3 bases and J by 3 bases, with 12 bases between. The CDR3 runs to 14 residues. Germline CDR1 is DFQATT and CDR2 is SNEGSKA (reference sequence). For the CDR3, the DNA is TGCAGTGCTAGGACTGGGGGGAACAATCAGCCCCAGCATTTT. Its translation: CSARTGGNNQPQHF.

This clonotype was seen a few times. The V and J genes are TRBV30 and TRBJ1-2, with D possibly being TRBD1 (5 bases). CDR1 is GTSNPN, CDR2 SVGIG, per germline (reference sequence). The V gene lost 1 base and the J gene lost 6 bases, with 12 bases spanning the gap. This CDR3 is built from 13 residues. CDR3 loop: CAWSAGKGDGYTF. The CDR3 DNA sequence: TGTGCCTGGAGTGCAGGGAAGGGCGATGGCTACACCTTC.

The rearrangement joins TRBV29-1 to TRBJ1-2; no clear D. The CDR3 is 15 amino acids. V shed 6 bases and J shed 6 bases, with 23 bases lying between them. Per germline, CDR1 SQVTM and CDR2 ANQGSEA. In DNA, the CDR3 is TGCAGCGTCGTCCCGGGGAACCAACGGACCGATGGCTACACCTTC. As protein: CSVVPGNQRTDGYTF.

The V gene is TRBV3-1, the J gene TRBJ2-2, with 12 bases fitting TRBD2. The V gene's germline CDR1 is LGHDT and CDR2 YNNKEL (reference sequence). V shed 1 base and J 1 base; nucleotides not matched to a gene: 4. CDR3 size: 18 residues. The CDR3 DNA reads as TGTGCCAGCAGCCAAGGGGCTAGCGGGAGGGTGAACACCGGGGAGCTGTTTTTT. This sequence encodes CASSQGASGRVNTGELFF.

Ten or more counts support this clonotype. V usage is TRBV12-3 or TRBV12-4 and J usage is TRBJ1-6, with 8 bases fitting TRBD1. With V trimmed by 5 bases and J by 7 bases, 7 bases remained unmatched. The CDR3 totals 15 residues. CDR3 region: CASSGGQGGNSPLHF. CDR3 sequence (DNA): TGTGCCAGCAGTGGCGGACAGGGAGGCAATTCACCCCTCCACTTT.

This clonotype occurred many times. The V gene is TRBV20-1, the J gene TRBJ2-1; D is uncertain. Trimming left V 5 bases short and J 4 bases short, with 6 bases between. Germline V gene data show CDR1 as DFQATT and CDR2 as SNEGSKA (reference sequence). The CDR3 spans 11 residues. The CDR3: CSADTYNEQFF. The CDR3 DNA is TGCAGTGCTGACACGTACAATGAGCAGTTCTTC.

This clonotype showed up many times. The CDR3 region is CASSRATGDTQYF. CDR3 nucleotide sequence: TGTGCCAGCAGCCGAGCCACGGGGGATACGCAGTATTTT. This chain connects TRBV7-3 to TRBJ2-3, with D perhaps TRBD2 (5 bases). The CDR3 extends over 13 amino acids. Germline V CDR1 and CDR2: SGHTA, FQGTGA. V was shortened by 5 bases and J by 6 bases, with 12 bases between the two germline ends.

This clonotype came up a few times. The J gene is TRBJ2-7, the V gene TRBV4-1; TRBD1 might be the D (5 bases). Germline V gene data show CDR1 as MGHRA and CDR2 as YSYEKL. The CDR3 totals 14 residues. The V gene lost 0 bases and the J gene lost 0 bases, with 6 bases spanning the gap. CDR3 DNA sequence: TGCGCCAGCAGCCAAGATCAGGGCTCCTACGAGCAGTACTTC. It specifies CASSQDQGSYEQYF.

In its sample, this clonotype was seen a few times. The chain links TRBV2 to TRBJ2-1; weak D call: TRBD1 (5 bases). Per the germline V gene, CDR1 is SNHLY and CDR2 is FYNNEI. V dropped 4 bases and J dropped 14 bases, with 18 bases sitting between them. This CDR3 has 13 amino acids. The CDR3 region is CASSATEKVREFF. The DNA of the CDR3 is TGTGCCAGCAGTGCCACGGAGAAAGTCAGGGAGTTCTTC.

The J gene is TRBJ2-3, the V gene TRBV3-1, with TRBD2 as a possible D gene (5 bases). The CDR3 has 16 amino acids. Germline assignment: CDR1 LGHDT and CDR2 YNNKEL (reference sequence). With 3 bases removed from V and 7 bases from J, the gap between germline ends came to 20 bases. The CDR3 protein is CASSHRSRDGVNTQYF. The CDR3 DNA follows: TGTGCCAGCAGCCATCGATCACGGGATGGAGTGAATACGCAGTATTTT.